Below, 25 T cell receptor beta chains from the same sample are listed, as sequenced in a study of blood T cell repertoires in COVID-19. Clones were sequenced by immunoSEQ multiplex PCR, and TCRdb holds only the in-frame ones, with some missing. The profile shows about 320,000 clones, approximately 88% of them singletons. The sequenced material came from peripheral blood. All receptors come from a man aged 18-30 years who had recovered from COVID-19.

Only one count was recorded for this clone. The CDR3 region is CATSEPGLAGGITGELFF. CDR3 nucleotide sequence: TGTGCCACCAGTGAGCCTGGACTAGCGGGAGGGATCACCGGGGAGCTGTTTTTT. This chain uses TRBV24-1 with TRBJ2-2; 15 nucleotides match TRBD2. There are 18 residues in the CDR3. The germline V gene has CDR1 KGHDR and CDR2 SFDVKD. The ends lost 4 bases at V and 4 bases at J; junction bases unmatched: 6.

The rearrangement uses TRBV18 and TRBJ2-7; weak D call: TRBD2 (6 bases). Trimming took 0 bases from V and 0 from J, leaving 9 bases between them. The germline gives CDR1 KGHSH, CDR2 LQKENI. CDR3 length: 15 amino acids. CDR3 sequence (DNA): TGTGCCAGCTCACCACCGGGGGGTGCCTCCTACGAGCAGTACTTC. This translates into CASSPPGGASYEQYF.

This clone came up once. The chain links TRBV4-3 to TRBJ1-1, with TRBD1 matching 7 bases. V was clipped by 0 bases and J by 0 bases; unmatched bases: 1. The CDR3 loop spans 15 amino acids. Germline CDR1 LGHNA, CDR2 YSLEER. The CDR3 DNA reads as TGCGCCAGCAGCCAAGAAGGGACAGTGAACACTGAAGCTTTCTTT. It yields the protein CASSQEGTVNTEAFF.

The chain couples TRBV11-2 to TRBJ2-7; 11 bases are a match to TRBD2. The CDR3 has 15 residues. Germline CDR1 reads SGHAT; CDR2 reads FQNNGV. Trimming cost V 4 bases and J 3 bases; bases outside gene matches: 5. The CDR3 sequence is CASSSPLAGVYEQYF. The CDR3 nucleotides are TGTGCCAGCAGCTCACCACTAGCGGGGGTCTACGAGCAGTACTTC.

This chain connects TRBV11-3 to TRBJ2-1; 10 bases fit TRBD1. Unmatched junction bases numbered 3, after V lost 0 bases and J lost 4 bases. Germline CDR1 reads SGHNT; CDR2 reads YENEEA. The length of the CDR3 is 16 residues. The CDR3 sequence is CASSLDGTGDYNEQFF. The CDR3 DNA is TGTGCCAGCAGCTTAGACGGGACAGGGGATTACAATGAGCAGTTCTTC.

The genes are TRBV6-5 and TRBJ2-7, with D unclear. The CDR3 covers 13 residues. In germline, CDR1 is MNHEY, CDR2 SVGAGI. V was clipped by 1 base and J by 7 bases, with 11 bases between them. The CDR3 DNA reads TGTGCCAGCAGTTACTTTAGTCACTCTGAGCAGTACTTC. Translated, it gives CASSYFSHSEQYF.

The chain combines TRBV9 with TRBJ1-1, with D perhaps TRBD1 (5 bases). The germline V gene has CDR1 SGDLS and CDR2 YYNGEE. This CDR3 region has 16 residues. Trimming cost V 0 bases and J 4 bases, with 16 bases left between them. CDR3 residues: CASSVAEGGVSTEAFF. In DNA form, the CDR3 reads TGTGCCAGCAGCGTAGCCGAGGGAGGGGTGAGCACTGAAGCTTTCTTT.

The rearrangement uses TRBV9 and TRBJ1-1; possible D gene TRBD1, 6 bases. V dropped 0 bases and J dropped 1 base, with 13 bases sitting between them. Germline lookup yields CDR1 SGDLS and CDR2 YYNGEE. The CDR3 runs to 16 residues. The CDR3 region has the DNA TGTGCCAGCAGCGTAGTTTCCTCAGGGGCGAACACTGAAGCTTTCTTT. Protein: CASSVVSSGANTEAFF.

This clone was observed once. The J gene is TRBJ2-7, the V gene TRBV7-2, with 7 bases matching TRBD1. Germline trimming cut 5 bases from V and 0 bases from J; bases unmatched to any gene: 7. The CDR3 runs 15 residues. CDR1 and CDR2 (germline): SGHTA, FQGNSA. CDR3 sequence reads: CASSGRGTASYEQYF. The CDR3 DNA reads TGTGCCAGCAGCGGAAGGGGGACAGCCTCCTACGAGCAGTACTTC. Supplemented by reference TRBV7-2 and TRBJ2-7, the full variable domain reads GAGVSQSPSNKVTEKGKDVELRCDPISGHTALYWYRQSLGQGLEFLIYFQGNSAPDKSGLPSDRFSAERTGGSVSTLTIQRTQQEDSAVYLCASSGRGTASYEQYFGPGTRLTVT.

The chain is built from TRBV6-2 or TRBV6-3 and TRBJ1-2, with TRBD1 matching over 8 bases. V lost 0 bases and J lost 2; bases outside the gene matches: 2. The CDR3 spans 15 residues. Germline values: CDR1 MNHEY, CDR2 SVGEGT. CDR3 DNA sequence: TGTGCCAGCAGTTACTCGGGACAGGAGAACTATGGCTACACCTTC. It specifies CASSYSGQENYGYTF.

The rearrangement uses TRBV4-3 and TRBJ1-2, with unresolved D. CDR3 length: 16 residues. V was clipped by 1 base and J by 0 bases, with 12 bases between them. Germline CDR1 LGHNA, CDR2 YSLEER. The CDR3 nucleotides are TGCGCCAGCAGCCAAGCCTTCCCGAGTCCTAACTATGGCTACACCTTC. Translating it yields CASSQAFPSPNYGYTF.

The chain has TRBV7-3 and TRBJ1-6; D call uncertain. Germline CDR1 reads SGHTA; CDR2 reads FQGTGA. The V end was cut by 1 base, the J end by 9 bases, with 13 bases between. CDR3 length: 15 amino acids. The CDR3 nucleotides are TGTGCCAGCAGCTTAAACCCCCTCGGAGGTTCACCCCTCCACTTT. Protein sequence: CASSLNPLGGSPLHF.

In this sample, this clone turned up a few times. The chain is built from TRBV2 and TRBJ2-1; 7 bases line up with TRBD1. The germline CDR1 and CDR2 sequences are SNHLY and FYNNEI. This CDR3 spans 14 amino acids. The V segment lost 6 bases and the J segment 0 bases; nucleotides outside the gene matches: 2. CDR3 nucleotides: TGTGCCAGCAGGGGACAGCGCTCCTACAATGAGCAGTTCTTC. Translating gives CASRGQRSYNEQFF.

This chain links TRBV4-3 with TRBJ1-4; no firm D call. The CDR3 has 13 amino acids. The germline CDR1 and CDR2 sequences are LGHNA and YSLEER. The V end was cut by 4 bases, the J end by 7 bases, with 10 bases between. The CDR3, as DNA: TGCGCCAGCAGCCCTTCCGGGGTTGAAAAACTGTTTTTT. The encoded protein is CASSPSGVEKLFF.

V and J are TRBV10-3 and TRBJ1-2; no clear D. CDR3 length: 13 amino acids. The V end was cut by 0 bases, the J end by 6 bases, with 8 bases between. Germline values: CDR1 ENHRY, CDR2 SYGVKD. The CDR3 is CAISESTSDGYTF. The CDR3 nucleotides are TGTGCCATCAGTGAGTCCACGTCGGATGGCTACACCTTC.

V and J are TRBV5-4 and TRBJ2-7; 8 bases map to TRBD1. The ends lost 3 bases at V and 1 base at J; junction bases unmatched: 3. The CDR3 runs to 14 residues. In germline, CDR1 is SGHNT, CDR2 YYREEE (reference sequence). The CDR3 spells CASSSRGQSYEQYF. The CDR3 DNA reads TGTGCCAGCAGCTCCAGGGGGCAGTCCTACGAGCAGTACTTC.

The chain links TRBV7-2 to TRBJ2-7, with TRBD2 matching 15 bases. This CDR3 region has 19 residues. J gave up 4 bases and V 5 bases, and 15 bases lay outside the gene matches. Germline V lookup: CDR1 SGHTA, CDR2 FQGNSA. CDR3: CASSERTSGLAGGWYEQYF. The CDR3 coding sequence is TGTGCCAGCAGCGAGAGGACATCGGGACTAGCGGGGGGCTGGTACGAGCAGTACTTC.

The V gene is TRBV24-1, the J gene TRBJ2-1; 8 positions agree with TRBD2. Per germline, CDR1 KGHDR and CDR2 SFDVKD. The CDR3 is 14 residues long. V gave up 8 bases and J gave up 8 bases; unmatched junction bases: 10. The CDR3: CATTERESFDEQFF. DNA of the CDR3: TGTGCCACCACCGAGCGGGAGAGTTTCGATGAGCAGTTCTTC.

This chain uses TRBV4-2 with TRBJ2-1; possible D gene TRBD2, 5 bases. The CDR3 is 15 residues long. Trimming pared 0 bases from V and 7 bases from J, leaving 13 bases between. In germline, CDR1 is LGHNA, CDR2 YNFKEQ. The CDR3 coding sequence is TGTGCCAGCAGCCAAGAAGGGAGAATGGGAAATGAGCAGTTCTTC. It encodes CASSQEGRMGNEQFF.

This clone has a handful of counts. In DNA, the CDR3 is TGTGCCAGCAGCCAAGAACATCCTGTGGGGGCCTACACCGGGGAGCTGTTTTTT. Protein: CASSQEHPVGAYTGELFF. The chain joins TRBV3-1 (or the pseudogene TRBV3-2) to TRBJ2-2; weak D call: TRBD1 (6 bases). Trimming removed 0 bases from V and 3 bases from J, with 17 bases in between. CDR3 size: 18 residues. The germline gives CDR1 LGHDT, CDR2 YNNKEL (reference sequence).

This chain links TRBV10-2 with TRBJ1-2; unclear D gene. This CDR3 spans 11 amino acids. Trimming removed 4 bases from V and 6 bases from J, with 6 bases in between. Germline loops: CDR1 WSHSY, CDR2 SAAADI. DNA of the CDR3: TGCGCCAGCAGTGGGGGAGATGGCTACACCTTC. It yields the protein CASSGGDGYTF.

This sequence joins TRBV9 and TRBJ1-1; possible D gene TRBD1, 5 bases. V was clipped by 4 bases and J by 4 bases, with 14 bases between them. Germline CDR1 and CDR2: SGDLS and YYNGEE. The CDR3 extends over 14 amino acids. The CDR3: CASSTIGVGTEAFF. In nucleotides, the CDR3 is TGTGCCAGCAGCACTATAGGGGTAGGCACTGAAGCTTTCTTT.

The chain employs TRBV27 and TRBJ2-6; D gene uncertain. Trimming took 4 bases from V and 0 from J, leaving 7 bases between them. CDR3 length: 15 amino acids. The V gene's germline CDR1 is MNHEY and CDR2 SMNVEV (reference sequence). The CDR3 DNA is TGTGCCAGCAGTTATGAGAGCTCTGGGGCCAACGTCCTGACTTTC. Protein sequence: CASSYESSGANVLTF.

This clone has just one count. The J gene is TRBJ1-2, the V gene TRBV19, with a tentative D call TRBD1 (6 bases). CDR3 length: 13 amino acids. The germline CDR1 and CDR2 sequences are LNHDA and SQIVND (reference sequence). Trimming pared 6 bases from V and 5 bases from J, leaving 13 bases between. CDR3 nucleotide sequence: TGTGCCAGTAGCGTAGGGGGAGGGTATGGCTACACCTTC. As protein: CASSVGGGYGYTF. Filled out from reference TRBV19 and TRBJ1-2, the complete variable domain reads DGGITQSPKYLFRKEGQNVTLSCEQNLNHDAMYWYRQDPGQGLRLIYYSQIVNDFQKGDIAEGYSVSREKKESFPLTVTSAQKNPTAFYLCASSVGGGYGYTFGSGTRLTVV.

Here the CDR3 DNA reads TGTGCCAGCAGTCCCGGGGACAGCACGAACACTGAAGCTTTCTTT. This translates into CASSPGDSTNTEAFF. V is TRBV6-5 and J is TRBJ1-1, with 7 bases aligning to TRBD1. Germline V gene sequence: CDR1 MNHEY, CDR2 SVGAGI. This CDR3 contains 15 residues. With 5 bases clipped from V and 1 base from J, the junction kept 7 bases outside the gene matches.